The 5 T cell receptor beta chains listed next were all sequenced from one sample in a study of blood T cells in healthy people across ages. A sample-barcoded 5' primer and a J-beta primer mix were used in a second PCR of about 6 to 12 cycles. One entry per CDR3 protein results from TCRdb running MiXCR on the 5' RACE reads. The sample lists fewer than 2 million distinct CDR3 sequences, about 39% seen once, with 20% to 25% in the top ten. The sample was blood. The receptors were sampled from a human donor in good health.

The CDR3 region is CASSWSGDIQETQYF. CDR3 DNA: TGTGCCAGCAGCTGGAGCGGGGACATCCAAGAGACCCAGTACTTC. The V and J genes are TRBV7-2 and TRBJ2-5; D perhaps matches TRBD2 (7 bases). Germline V gives CDR1 SGHTA, CDR2 FQGNSA. The CDR3 covers 15 residues. V was cut by 4 bases and J by 1 base, with 13 bases left in between.

The chain recombines TRBV20-1 with TRBJ1-2, with D hard to call. CDR3 length: 14 residues. V gave up 4 bases and J gave up 1 base, with 13 bases separating them. The germline gives CDR1 DFQATT, CDR2 SNEGSKA (reference sequence). This chain's CDR3 is CSAKAGRINYGYTF. The CDR3 DNA follows: TGCAGTGCTAAAGCCGGACGGATTAACTATGGCTACACCTTC.

The chain recombines TRBV5-1 with TRBJ2-1; D possibly matches TRBD1 or TRBD2 (5 bases each). Germline V gene sequence: CDR1 SGHRS, CDR2 YFSETQ. CDR3 length equals 16 residues. Trimming removed 5 bases at V and 0 bases at J, with 15 bases between. The CDR3 DNA reads TGCGCCAGCAGACTTAGCGAGGGGAGCTCCTACAATGAGCAGTTCTTC. It encodes CASRLSEGSSYNEQFF.

This chain links TRBV9 with TRBJ2-1; 7 bases agree with TRBD2. The germline V gene has CDR1 SGDLS and CDR2 YYNGEE. The CDR3 is 16 residues long. The V segment lost 0 bases and the J segment 2 bases; nucleotides outside the gene matches: 5. The CDR3 loop reads CASSVGGGGAYNEQFF. As DNA, the CDR3 is TGTGCCAGCAGCGTAGGAGGTGGGGGGGCCTACAATGAGCAGTTCTTC.

This clonotype was observed at least ten times. The chain carries TRBV20-1 and TRBJ2-4; D is uncertain. The CDR3 loop spans 13 amino acids. Germline CDR1 and CDR2: DFQATT and SNEGSKA (reference sequence). With 5 bases removed from V and 0 bases from J, the gap between germline ends came to 8 bases. DNA for the CDR3: TGCAGTGCTTATCTTCTAGCCAAAAACATTCAGTACTTC. It translates to CSAYLLAKNIQYF.